The next 27 T cell receptor beta chains were all read from a single sample in a study of T cell changes during pregnancy in multiple sclerosis. Sequencing used immunoSEQ multiplex PCR; TCRdb keeps in-frame clones, though not all of them. Found here are roughly 80,000 clones, approximately 90% of them singletons; the top ten hold less than 3%. Sequenced material: peripheral blood, taken before pregnancy. Source of these receptors: a female donor with multiple sclerosis, enrolled in a pregnancy study.

This chain joins TRBV5-1 and TRBJ2-7, with 10 nucleotides matching TRBD1. The CDR3 totals 15 residues. Germline lookup yields CDR1 SGHRS and CDR2 YFSETQ. The trim removed 2 bases at V and 5 bases at J, leaving 7 bases unmatched. The CDR3, as DNA: TGCGCCAGCAGCTTAAGACAGGGGGCATTAGACGAGCAGTACTTC. Its protein is CASSLRQGALDEQYF.

This chain connects TRBV4-2 to TRBJ2-1; the match to TRBD1 covers 10 bases. Germline assignment: CDR1 LGHNA and CDR2 YNFKEQ. V was pared by 2 bases and J by 5 bases, with 6 bases of the junction left unmatched. This CDR3 has 16 amino acids. CDR3 loop: CASSQSRDRGHNEQFF. CDR3 coding DNA: TGTGCCAGCAGCCAATCCCGGGACAGGGGTCACAATGAGCAGTTCTTC.

The V and J genes are TRBV6-5 and TRBJ2-7; 9 nucleotides agree with TRBD1. The CDR3 covers 15 residues. Germline values: CDR1 MNHEY, CDR2 SVGAGI. V was pared by 0 bases and J by 3 bases, with 3 bases of the junction left unmatched. The CDR3 protein is CASSYSPGQGYEQYF. CDR3 sequence (DNA): TGTGCCAGCAGTTACTCGCCGGGACAGGGCTACGAGCAGTACTTC.

The rearrangement uses TRBV27 and TRBJ1-1; the D gene is possibly TRBD1 (5 bases). This CDR3 spans 15 amino acids. The germline V gene has CDR1 MNHEY and CDR2 SMNVEV (reference sequence). V lost 5 bases and J 0 bases, leaving 13 bases between the germline ends. CDR3 region: CASSPREGLNTEAFF. The CDR3 DNA reads as TGTGCCAGCAGTCCCAGGGAAGGCTTGAACACTGAAGCTTTCTTT.

The V and J genes are TRBV6-5 and TRBJ1-2; the D is unclear. Germline CDR1 MNHEY, CDR2 SVGAGI. V lost 2 bases and J 3 bases, leaving 10 bases between the germline ends. This CDR3 has 14 amino acids. CDR3 nucleotide sequence: TGTGCCAGCAGTTACCGGGGAGTCGACTATGGCTACACCTTC. Translation gives CASSYRGVDYGYTF.

The chain employs TRBV9 and TRBJ1-1, with D possibly TRBD1 on 6 matching bases. V shed 3 bases and J shed 1 base, with 13 bases lying between them. The germline gives CDR1 SGDLS, CDR2 YYNGEE. The length of the CDR3 is 15 residues. CDR3 sequence: CASSEGGTQNTEAFF. The CDR3 DNA reads TGTGCCAGCAGCGAGGGGGGGACCCAGAACACTGAAGCTTTCTTT.

This rearrangement joins TRBV6-1 to TRBJ2-7; 10 nucleotides align to TRBD1. Germline CDR1 is MNHNS and CDR2 is SASEGT. The V segment lost 4 bases and the J segment 6 bases; nucleotides outside the gene matches: 3. The CDR3 length is 13 residues. The CDR3 reads CASSADRGLEQYF. The DNA of the CDR3 is TGTGCCAGCAGTGCAGACAGGGGGCTCGAGCAGTACTTC.

The table lists this clone with a count of one. V gene TRBV4-3 combines with J gene TRBJ1-4; 7 bases map to TRBD1. The CDR3 consists of 17 residues. V dropped 0 bases and J dropped 8; count of bases not matched to a gene: 12. Germline V CDR1 and CDR2: LGHNA, YSLEER. The CDR3 protein is CASSQDLRDSPWEKLFF. CDR3 coding DNA: TGCGCCAGCAGCCAAGACCTTCGGGACAGCCCGTGGGAAAAACTGTTTTTT.

This chain uses TRBV7-2 with TRBJ2-7; D remains ambiguous. The CDR3 is 13 residues long. The germline gives CDR1 SGHTA, CDR2 FQGNSA. V lost 4 bases, J lost 6 bases, and 13 bases lay in between. For the CDR3, the DNA is TGTGCCAGCAGCTCATTAGCAGAGCTCGAGCAGTACTTC. Protein product: CASSSLAELEQYF.

This clone occurred once. The chain links TRBV18 to TRBJ1-5; D is unresolved. The germline V and J ends were trimmed by 4 bases and 0 bases, with 7 bases remaining between them. Germline CDR1 is KGHSH and CDR2 is LQKENI. The CDR3 sequence is 14 residues long. The CDR3 loop is CASSRADSNQPQHF. The DNA for the CDR3 is TGTGCCAGCTCACGAGCCGATAGCAATCAGCCCCAGCATTTT.

The rearrangement uses TRBV4-1 and TRBJ2-5; D is possibly TRBD2 (6 bases). The V and J ends lost 0 bases and 5 bases respectively, with 10 bases between them. CDR1 is MGHRA, CDR2 YSYEKL, per germline. The CDR3 is 14 residues long. CDR3 sequence reads: CASSQDRLEETQYF. The CDR3 bases are TGCGCCAGCAGCCAAGATCGACTAGAGGAGACCCAGTACTTC.

The gene calls are TRBV5-1 and TRBJ2-2, with D maybe TRBD1 (6 bases). V was clipped by 6 bases and J by 3 bases, with 9 bases between them. Germline lookup yields CDR1 SGHRS and CDR2 YFSETQ. The CDR3 totals 13 residues. The CDR3 sequence: CASNGQYTGELFF. The CDR3 DNA is TGCGCCAGCAACGGACAGTACACCGGGGAGCTGTTTTTT.

The chain links TRBV7-8 to TRBJ2-7, with 10 bases matching TRBD2. The CDR3 length is 16 residues. Germline V lookup: CDR1 SGHVS, CDR2 FQNEAQ. The ends lost 2 bases at V and 5 bases at J; junction bases unmatched: 9. The CDR3 coding sequence is TGTGCCAGCAGCTTATCTCCCCTAGCGGGAGATAACGAGCAGTACTTC. The encoded protein is CASSLSPLAGDNEQYF.

This clone was observed a single time. V gene TRBV11-3 combines with J gene TRBJ2-3; D is unclear. The CDR3 spans 13 residues. Germline V gene sequence: CDR1 SGHNT, CDR2 YENEEA. The V end lost 5 bases, the J end lost 2 bases, and 8 bases lay between the germline ends. For the CDR3, the DNA is TGTGCCAGCAGCCCAGGTTTCACAGATACGCAGTATTTT. As protein: CASSPGFTDTQYF.

The V gene is TRBV7-9, the J gene TRBJ2-5; unclear D gene. The CDR3 is 10 amino acids. Germline-derived CDR1 and CDR2 are SEHNR and FQNEAQ (reference sequence). V lost 8 bases and J 5 bases, leaving 6 bases between the germline ends. CDR3 sequence: CASDGETQYF. DNA for the CDR3: TGTGCCAGCGACGGGGAGACCCAGTACTTC.

V gene TRBV19 combines with J gene TRBJ2-3, with 9 positions matching TRBD1. Germline trimming cut 3 bases from V and 4 bases from J; bases unmatched to any gene: 5. The CDR3 runs to 15 residues. Looked up from germline, CDR1 is LNHDA and CDR2 is SQIVND (reference sequence). As DNA, the CDR3 is TGTGCCAGTAGTATCCTTGGGACAGGGCCAGATACGCAGTATTTT. This gives the protein CASSILGTGPDTQYF.

The gene calls are TRBV7-8 and TRBJ1-5; weak D call: TRBD1 (6 bases). This CDR3 is built from 14 residues. V lost 1 base and J 7 bases, leaving 11 bases between the germline ends. CDR1 is SGHVS, CDR2 FQNEAQ, per germline. For the CDR3, the DNA is TGTGCCAGCAGCTTAGACAGGGTTGGACAGCCCCAGCATTTT. This encodes CASSLDRVGQPQHF.

This chain connects TRBV27 to TRBJ2-7, with TRBD1 matching over 10 bases. In germline, CDR1 is MNHEY, CDR2 SMNVEV (reference sequence). The CDR3 runs 13 residues. J was trimmed by 6 bases and V by 5 bases; bases with no gene match: 4. CDR3 in DNA: TGTGCCAGCAGTCCGGGGACAGGGGCCGAGCAGTACTTC. Protein: CASSPGTGAEQYF.

This chain uses TRBV6-1 with TRBJ2-5; 10 nucleotides align to TRBD1. CDR3 size: 15 residues. The germline gives CDR1 MNHNS, CDR2 SASEGT. After removal of 0 bases from V and 4 bases from J, the junction contained 2 bases not matched to a gene. CDR3 loop: CASSEARTGGETQYF. DNA of the CDR3: TGTGCCAGCAGTGAAGCGAGGACAGGGGGAGAGACCCAGTACTTC.

This chain uses TRBV6-5 with TRBJ2-2, with 10 positions matching TRBD1. Per germline, CDR1 MNHEY and CDR2 SVGAGI. The CDR3 length is 15 residues. The V and J ends lost 6 bases and 7 bases, in that order; junction bases with no gene match: 8. The chain's CDR3 is CASSPGQGYGGELFF. CDR3 in DNA: TGTGCCAGCAGCCCGGGACAGGGGTATGGCGGGGAGCTGTTTTTT.

The gene calls are TRBV7-9 and TRBJ2-1, with 11 positions matching TRBD2. This CDR3 comprises 16 residues. After removal of 6 bases from V and 4 bases from J, the junction contained 8 bases not matched to a gene. Germline-derived CDR1 and CDR2 are SEHNR and FQNEAQ (reference sequence). The DNA of the CDR3 is TGTGCCAGCAGACTCAGTAGGACTAGCGGGTACAATGAGCAGTTCTTC. Its translation is CASRLSRTSGYNEQFF.

The chain links TRBV5-4 to TRBJ2-5; 13 bases map to TRBD2. V lost 4 bases, J lost 2 bases, and 8 bases stayed unmatched. Germline CDR1 is SGHNT and CDR2 is YYREEE (reference sequence). The CDR3 has 17 amino acids. CDR3 nucleotides: TGTGCCAGCAGCGGGGGACTAGCGGGGCCCACACAAGAGACCCAGTACTTC. Protein product: CASSGGLAGPTQETQYF.

V and J are TRBV29-1 and TRBJ2-7, with D perhaps TRBD2 (6 bases). Germline loops: CDR1 SQVTM, CDR2 ANQGSEA. Trimming took 6 bases from V and 3 from J, leaving 21 bases between them. The CDR3 contains 15 residues. In nucleotides, the CDR3 is TGCAGCGTAGCTGACCCAAGGGGAGGTGGCTACGAGCAGTACTTC. Encoded protein: CSVADPRGGGYEQYF.

The gene calls are TRBV29-1 and TRBJ2-1, with TRBD2 matching 8 bases. The CDR3 sequence is 13 residues long. Germline V lookup: CDR1 SQVTM, CDR2 ANQGSEA. V dropped 5 bases and J dropped 0; count of bases not matched to a gene: 0. Written as DNA, the CDR3 is TGCAGCGTTAGCGGGAGCTCCTACAATGAGCAGTTCTTC. Amino acid sequence: CSVSGSSYNEQFF.

The chain combines TRBV28 with TRBJ1-5, with 8 positions matching TRBD1. Germline CDR1 is MDHEN and CDR2 is SYDVKM. The CDR3 covers 12 residues. The trim removed 8 bases at V and 7 bases at J, leaving 4 bases unmatched. CDR3 protein: CASGQGGQPQHF. The CDR3 nucleotides read TGTGCCAGCGGACAGGGAGGACAGCCCCAGCATTTT.

This clone occurred once. The J gene is TRBJ1-4, the V gene TRBV6-1, with D maybe TRBD1 (5 bases). Trimming removed 4 bases at V and 4 bases at J, with 10 bases between. The V gene's germline CDR1 is MNHNS and CDR2 SASEGT. The CDR3 loop spans 14 amino acids. CDR3 nucleotides: TGTGCCAGCAGTGGACAGAACTATAATGAAAAACTGTTTTTT. Residues: CASSGQNYNEKLFF.

The chain uses TRBV6-6 and TRBJ2-2; 9 positions match TRBD1. The CDR3 has 13 amino acids. Germline V gene sequence: CDR1 MNHNY, CDR2 SVGAGI (reference sequence). In nucleotides, the CDR3 is TGTGCGGCGACAGGGGGAAACACCGGGGAGCTGTTTTTT. Amino acid sequence: CAATGGNTGELFF.